The present T cell receptor (beta chain) was sequenced within a study of control samples from healthy donors and cancer patients. The repertoire was sequenced with immunoSEQ multiplex PCR; TCRdb's copy has only in-frame clones and lacks some. Of 150,000 or so clones listed, just under 95% are singletons. Points on this clone: Different DNA sequences within this sample yield the same CDR3.

This CDR3 contains 12 residues. V was clipped by 0 bases and J by 6 bases, with 4 bases between them. The germline CDR1 and CDR2 sequences are SGHRS and YFSETQ. The source of this sequence is a woman between 40 and 55 years old in good health. Material for sequencing was blood. The genes are TRBV5-1 and TRBJ2-1; D gene ambiguous. CDR3 sequence: CASSLGGNEQFF. The CDR3 DNA follows: TGCGCCAGCAGCTTGGGTGGCAATGAGCAGTTCTTC.